The entry below describes one T cell receptor (beta chain). The sample comes from a study of blood T cell repertoires in COVID-19. The CDR3 spans 12 residues. V gave up 7 bases and J gave up 2 bases, with 9 bases separating them. CDR1 is SQVTM, CDR2 ANQGSEA, per germline. Clones were sequenced by immunoSEQ multiplex PCR, and TCRdb holds only the in-frame ones, with some missing. This table has 150,000 to 190,000 clones, more than 75% appearing once. The TCR was taken from a woman between 55 and 75 years old with COVID-19, enrolled during active disease. Specimen: peripheral blood. This chain uses TRBV29-1 with TRBJ1-3; D is unresolved. DNA of the CDR3: TGCAGCGGTGAGGGCACTGGAAACACCATATATTTT. Encoded protein: CSGEGTGNTIYF.